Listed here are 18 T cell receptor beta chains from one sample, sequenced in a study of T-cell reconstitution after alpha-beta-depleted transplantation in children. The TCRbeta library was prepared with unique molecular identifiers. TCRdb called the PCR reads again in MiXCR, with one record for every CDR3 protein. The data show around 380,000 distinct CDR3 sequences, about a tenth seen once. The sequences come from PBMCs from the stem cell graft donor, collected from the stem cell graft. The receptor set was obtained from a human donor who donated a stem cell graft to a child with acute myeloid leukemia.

CDR3 coding DNA: TGTGCCAGCACCTCACGGGGGGAATCCTACAATGAGCAGTTCTTC. Protein sequence: CASTSRGESYNEQFF. The V call is TRBV12-3 or TRBV12-4, the J call TRBJ2-1; 7 bases match TRBD2. The CDR3 is 15 amino acids. The V and J ends lost 7 bases and 1 base, in that order; junction bases with no gene match: 7.

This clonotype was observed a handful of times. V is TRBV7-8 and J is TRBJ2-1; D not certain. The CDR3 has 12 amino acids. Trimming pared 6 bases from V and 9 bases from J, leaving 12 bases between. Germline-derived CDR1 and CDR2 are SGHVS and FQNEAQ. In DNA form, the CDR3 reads TGTGCCAGCAGTCAAAGTTGGGGTGAGCAGTTCTTC. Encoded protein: CASSQSWGEQFF.

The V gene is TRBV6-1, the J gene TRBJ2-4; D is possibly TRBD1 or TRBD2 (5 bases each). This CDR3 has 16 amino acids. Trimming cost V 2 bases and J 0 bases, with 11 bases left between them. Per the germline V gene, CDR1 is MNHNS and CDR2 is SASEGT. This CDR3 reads CASSESLGVAKNIQYF. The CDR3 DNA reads TGTGCCAGCAGTGAATCGTTGGGGGTAGCCAAAAACATTCAGTACTTC.

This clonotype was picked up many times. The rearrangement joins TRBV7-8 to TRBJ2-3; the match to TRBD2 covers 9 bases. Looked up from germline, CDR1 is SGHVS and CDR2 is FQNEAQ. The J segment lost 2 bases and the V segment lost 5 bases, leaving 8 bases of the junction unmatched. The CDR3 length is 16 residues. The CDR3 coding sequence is TGTGCCAGCAGCAGACGGACTAGCGCCGTCACAGATACGCAGTATTTT. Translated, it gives CASSRRTSAVTDTQYF.

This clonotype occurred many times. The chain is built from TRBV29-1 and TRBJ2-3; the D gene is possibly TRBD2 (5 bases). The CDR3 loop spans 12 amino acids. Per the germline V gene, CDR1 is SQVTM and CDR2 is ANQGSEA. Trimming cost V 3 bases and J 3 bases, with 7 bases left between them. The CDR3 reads CSVDPGTDTQYF. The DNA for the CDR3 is TGCAGCGTTGACCCGGGGACAGATACGCAGTATTTT.

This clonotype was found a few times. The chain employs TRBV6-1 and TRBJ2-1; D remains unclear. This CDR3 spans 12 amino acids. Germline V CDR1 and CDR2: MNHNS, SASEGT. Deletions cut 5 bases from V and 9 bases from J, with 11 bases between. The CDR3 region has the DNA TGTGCCAGCAGTTCAACCTTAGTTGAGCAGTTCTTC. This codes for CASSSTLVEQFF.

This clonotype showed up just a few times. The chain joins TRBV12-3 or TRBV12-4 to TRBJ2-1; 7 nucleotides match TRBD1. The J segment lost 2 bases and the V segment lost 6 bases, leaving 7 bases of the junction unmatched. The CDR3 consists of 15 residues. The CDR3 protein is CASSSGTETYNEQFF. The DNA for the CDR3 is TGTGCCAGCAGCTCCGGGACAGAGACCTACAATGAGCAGTTCTTC.

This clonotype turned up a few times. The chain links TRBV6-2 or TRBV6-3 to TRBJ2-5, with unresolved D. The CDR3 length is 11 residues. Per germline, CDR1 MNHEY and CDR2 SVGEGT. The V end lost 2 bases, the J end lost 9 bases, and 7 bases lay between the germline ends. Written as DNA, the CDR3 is TGTGCCAGCAGTTACAGTCGGGCCCAGTACTTC. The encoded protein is CASSYSRAQYF.

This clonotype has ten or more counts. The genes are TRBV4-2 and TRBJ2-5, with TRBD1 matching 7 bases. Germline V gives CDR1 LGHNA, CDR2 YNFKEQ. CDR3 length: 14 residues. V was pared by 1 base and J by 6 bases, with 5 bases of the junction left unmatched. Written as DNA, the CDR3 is TGTGCCAGCAGCCAAGGAGACAGGGACAAGACCCAGTACTTC. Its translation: CASSQGDRDKTQYF.

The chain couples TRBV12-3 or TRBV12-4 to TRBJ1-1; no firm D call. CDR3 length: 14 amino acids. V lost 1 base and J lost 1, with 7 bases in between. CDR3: CASSLGFSNTEAFF. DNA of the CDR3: TGTGCCAGCAGTTTAGGGTTCTCGAACACTGAAGCTTTCTTT.

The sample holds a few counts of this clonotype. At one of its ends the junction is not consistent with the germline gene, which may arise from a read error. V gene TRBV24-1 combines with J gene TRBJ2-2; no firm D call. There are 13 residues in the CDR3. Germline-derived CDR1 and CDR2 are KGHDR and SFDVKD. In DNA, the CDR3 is TGTGCCACCAGTAGTCAGAACCCCGGGGAGCTGTTTTTT. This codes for CATSSQNPGELFF.

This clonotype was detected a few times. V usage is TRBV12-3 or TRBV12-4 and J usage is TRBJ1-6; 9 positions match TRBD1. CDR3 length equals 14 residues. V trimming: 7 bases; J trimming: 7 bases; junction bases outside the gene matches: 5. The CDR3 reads CASTRDRVNSPLHF. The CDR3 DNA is TGTGCCAGCACCCGGGACAGGGTGAATTCACCCCTCCACTTT.

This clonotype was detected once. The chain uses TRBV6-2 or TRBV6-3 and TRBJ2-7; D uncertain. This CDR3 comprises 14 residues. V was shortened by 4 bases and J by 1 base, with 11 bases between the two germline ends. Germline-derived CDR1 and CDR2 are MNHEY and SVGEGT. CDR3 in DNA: TGTGCCAGCAGTTTGCACGCGGAGTCCTACGAGCAGTACTTC. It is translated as CASSLHAESYEQYF.

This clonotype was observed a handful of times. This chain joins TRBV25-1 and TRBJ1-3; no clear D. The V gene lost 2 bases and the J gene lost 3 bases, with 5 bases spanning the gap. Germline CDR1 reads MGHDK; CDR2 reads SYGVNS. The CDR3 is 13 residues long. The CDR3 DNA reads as TGTGCCAGCAGTGAACTTGGTGGAAACACCATATATTTT. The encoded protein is CASSELGGNTIYF.

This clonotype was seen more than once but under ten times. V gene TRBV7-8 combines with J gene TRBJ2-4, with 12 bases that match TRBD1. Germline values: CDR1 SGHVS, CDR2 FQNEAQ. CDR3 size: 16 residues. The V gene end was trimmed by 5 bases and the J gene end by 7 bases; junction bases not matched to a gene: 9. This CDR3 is CASSPFRDRGPNIQYF. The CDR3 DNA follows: TGTGCCAGCAGCCCCTTCCGGGACAGGGGGCCGAACATTCAGTACTTC.

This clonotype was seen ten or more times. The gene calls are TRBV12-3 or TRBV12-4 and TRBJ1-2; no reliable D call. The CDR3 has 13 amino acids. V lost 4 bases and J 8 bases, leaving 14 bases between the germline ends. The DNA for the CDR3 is TGTGCCAGCAGTTCGGGTCAGGCTGGAGGCTACACCTTC. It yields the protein CASSSGQAGGYTF.

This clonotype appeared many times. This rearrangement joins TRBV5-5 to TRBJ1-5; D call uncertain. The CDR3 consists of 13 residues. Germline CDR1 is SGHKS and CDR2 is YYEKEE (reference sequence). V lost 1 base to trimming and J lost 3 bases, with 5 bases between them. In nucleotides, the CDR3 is TGTGCCAGCAGCTTGTGGCCCAATCAGCCCCAGCATTTT. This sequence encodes CASSLWPNQPQHF.

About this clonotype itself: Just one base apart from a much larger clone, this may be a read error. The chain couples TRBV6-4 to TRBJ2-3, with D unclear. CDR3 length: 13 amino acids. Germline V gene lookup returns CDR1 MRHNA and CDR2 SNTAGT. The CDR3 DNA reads TGTGCCGGCAGTGCCGGAGACACAGATACGCAGTATTTT. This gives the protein CAGSAGDTDTQYF.